This T cell receptor beta chain emerged from a study of blood T cells in healthy people across ages. Next came a second PCR, run for about 7 to 12 cycles, which used a sample-barcoded 5' primer along with a J-beta primer mix. TCRdb reanalysed the 5' RACE reads using MiXCR and keeps one entry per CDR3 protein. The sample has hundreds of thousands of distinct CDR3 sequences; roughly 50% are singletons. This clonotype was seen only a few times. The V end was cut by 8 bases, the J end by 0 bases, with 14 bases between. Germline V gene data show CDR1 as LNHNV and CDR2 as YYDKDF (reference sequence). The CDR3 is 15 amino acids.

This chain links TRBV15 with TRBJ1-3; the D is unclear. Sequencing was done on a sample of blood. The TCR originated in a man between 60 and 75 years old in good health. For the CDR3, the DNA is TGTGCCACCCGGTCGGACGGTCACTCTGGAAACACCATATATTTT. Translated: CATRSDGHSGNTIYF.